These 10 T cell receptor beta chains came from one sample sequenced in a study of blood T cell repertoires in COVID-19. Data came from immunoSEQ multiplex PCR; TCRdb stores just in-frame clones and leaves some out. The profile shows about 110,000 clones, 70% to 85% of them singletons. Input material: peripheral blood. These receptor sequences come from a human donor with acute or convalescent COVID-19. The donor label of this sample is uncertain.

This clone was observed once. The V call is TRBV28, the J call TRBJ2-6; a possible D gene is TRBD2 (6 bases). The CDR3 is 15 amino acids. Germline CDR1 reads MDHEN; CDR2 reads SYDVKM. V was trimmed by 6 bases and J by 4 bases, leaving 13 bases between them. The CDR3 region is CASRSGRNGANVLTF. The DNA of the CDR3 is TGTGCCAGCAGATCAGGGAGGAACGGGGCCAACGTCCTGACTTTC.

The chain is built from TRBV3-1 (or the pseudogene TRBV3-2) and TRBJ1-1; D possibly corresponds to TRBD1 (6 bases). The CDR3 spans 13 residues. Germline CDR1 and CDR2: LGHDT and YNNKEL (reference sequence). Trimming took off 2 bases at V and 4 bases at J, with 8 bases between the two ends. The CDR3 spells CASSQTGPTEAFF. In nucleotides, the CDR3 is TGTGCCAGCAGCCAAACAGGGCCCACTGAAGCTTTCTTT.

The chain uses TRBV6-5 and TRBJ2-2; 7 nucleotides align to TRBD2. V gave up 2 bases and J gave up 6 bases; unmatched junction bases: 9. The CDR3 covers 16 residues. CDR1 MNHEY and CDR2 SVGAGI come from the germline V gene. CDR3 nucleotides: TGTGCCAGCAGTTACCGAGGACTAGTTGAACCCGGGGAGCTGTTTTTT. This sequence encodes CASSYRGLVEPGELFF.

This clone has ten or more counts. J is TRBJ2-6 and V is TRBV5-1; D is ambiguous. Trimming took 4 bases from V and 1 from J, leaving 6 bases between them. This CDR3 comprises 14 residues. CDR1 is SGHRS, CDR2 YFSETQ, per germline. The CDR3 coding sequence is TGCGCCAGCAGCCCCCCGTCTGGGGCCAACGTCCTGACTTTC. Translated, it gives CASSPPSGANVLTF.

CDR3: CASSYRGNQPQHF. As DNA, the CDR3 is TGTGCCAGCAGTTACCGAGGCAATCAGCCCCAGCATTTT. The chain joins TRBV6-6 to TRBJ1-5; D unresolved. The germline gives CDR1 MNHNY, CDR2 SVGAGI (reference sequence). Deletions cut 2 bases from V and 2 bases from J, with 4 bases between. The CDR3 is 13 amino acids.

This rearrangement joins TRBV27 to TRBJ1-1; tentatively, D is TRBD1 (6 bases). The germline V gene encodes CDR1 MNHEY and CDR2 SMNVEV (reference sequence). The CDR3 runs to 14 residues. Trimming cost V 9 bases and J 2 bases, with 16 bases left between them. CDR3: CASHDRLGNTEAFF. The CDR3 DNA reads TGTGCCAGTCATGACAGGCTAGGTAACACTGAAGCTTTCTTT.

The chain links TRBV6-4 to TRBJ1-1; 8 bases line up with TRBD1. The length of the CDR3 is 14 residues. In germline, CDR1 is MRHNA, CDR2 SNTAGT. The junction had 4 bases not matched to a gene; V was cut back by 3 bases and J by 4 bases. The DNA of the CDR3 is TGTGCCAGCAGTGATACCGACAGGGGCACTGAAGCTTTCTTT. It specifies CASSDTDRGTEAFF.

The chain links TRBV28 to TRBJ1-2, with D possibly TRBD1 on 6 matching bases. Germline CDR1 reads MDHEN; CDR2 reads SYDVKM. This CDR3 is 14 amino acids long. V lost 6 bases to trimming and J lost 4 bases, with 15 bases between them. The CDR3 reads CASSPRTVLYGYTF. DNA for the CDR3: TGTGCCAGCAGCCCCAGGACAGTTCTCTATGGCTACACCTTC.

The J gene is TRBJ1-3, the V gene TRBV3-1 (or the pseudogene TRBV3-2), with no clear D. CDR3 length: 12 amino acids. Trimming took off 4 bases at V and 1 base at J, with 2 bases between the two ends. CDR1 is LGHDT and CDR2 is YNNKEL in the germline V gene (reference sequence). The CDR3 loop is CASSPSGNTIYF. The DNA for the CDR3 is TGTGCCAGCAGCCCATCTGGAAACACCATATATTTT.

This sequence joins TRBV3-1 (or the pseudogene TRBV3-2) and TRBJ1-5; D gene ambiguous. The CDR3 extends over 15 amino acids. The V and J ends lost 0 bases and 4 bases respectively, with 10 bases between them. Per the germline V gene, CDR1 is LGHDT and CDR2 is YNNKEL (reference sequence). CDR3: CASSQDPQENQPQHF. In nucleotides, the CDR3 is TGTGCCAGCAGCCAAGATCCGCAGGAAAATCAGCCCCAGCATTTT.